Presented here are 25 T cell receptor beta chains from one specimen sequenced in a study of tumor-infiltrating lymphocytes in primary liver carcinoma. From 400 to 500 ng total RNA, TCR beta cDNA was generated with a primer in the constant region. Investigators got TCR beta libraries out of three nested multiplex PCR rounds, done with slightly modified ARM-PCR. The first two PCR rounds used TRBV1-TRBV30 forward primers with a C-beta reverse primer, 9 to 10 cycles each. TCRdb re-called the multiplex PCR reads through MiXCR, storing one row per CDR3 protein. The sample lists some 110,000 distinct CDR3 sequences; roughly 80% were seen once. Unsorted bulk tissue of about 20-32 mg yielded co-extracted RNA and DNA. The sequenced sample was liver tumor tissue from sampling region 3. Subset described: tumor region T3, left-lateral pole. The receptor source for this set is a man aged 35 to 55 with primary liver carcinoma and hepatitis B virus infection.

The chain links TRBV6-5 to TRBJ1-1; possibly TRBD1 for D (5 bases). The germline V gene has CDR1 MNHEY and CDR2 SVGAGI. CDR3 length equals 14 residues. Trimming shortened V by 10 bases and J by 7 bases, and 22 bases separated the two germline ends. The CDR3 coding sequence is TGTGCCAATAGTTACGGGGGTGCGGGATGTGAAGCTTTCTTT. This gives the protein CANSYGGAGCEAFF.

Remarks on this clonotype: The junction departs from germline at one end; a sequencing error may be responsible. For the CDR3, the DNA is TGTGCCAGCAGTCTAGCGTTGGAAGATACGCACTATTTT. Translated, it gives CASSLALEDTHYF. The chain employs TRBV6-2 or TRBV6-3 and TRBJ2-3, with a weak D call TRBD2 (6 bases). Germline CDR1 MNHEY, CDR2 SVGEGT. The CDR3 has 13 residues.

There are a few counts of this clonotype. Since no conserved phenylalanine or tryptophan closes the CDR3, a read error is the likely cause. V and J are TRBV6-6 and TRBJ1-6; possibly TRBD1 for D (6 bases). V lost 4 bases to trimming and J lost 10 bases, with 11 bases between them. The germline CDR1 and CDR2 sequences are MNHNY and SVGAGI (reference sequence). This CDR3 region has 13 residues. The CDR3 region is CASSSTGISPLHL. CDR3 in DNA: TGTGCCAGCAGTTCAACAGGGATCTCACCCCTCCACTTA.

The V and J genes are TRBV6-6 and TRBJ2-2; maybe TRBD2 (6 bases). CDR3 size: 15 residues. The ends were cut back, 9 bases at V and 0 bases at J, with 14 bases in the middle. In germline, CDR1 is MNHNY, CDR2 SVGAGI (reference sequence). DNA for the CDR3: TGTGCCAGGAGTCCCGGGGAGGCGAACACCGGGGAGCTGTTTTTT. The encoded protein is CARSPGEANTGELFF.

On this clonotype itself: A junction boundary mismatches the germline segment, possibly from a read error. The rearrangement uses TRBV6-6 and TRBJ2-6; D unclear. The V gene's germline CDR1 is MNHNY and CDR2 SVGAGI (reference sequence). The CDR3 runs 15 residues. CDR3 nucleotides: TGTGTCAGTACAATGCTGGTCTCTCGGGCCAACGTCCTGACTTTC. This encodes CVSTMLVSRANVLTF.

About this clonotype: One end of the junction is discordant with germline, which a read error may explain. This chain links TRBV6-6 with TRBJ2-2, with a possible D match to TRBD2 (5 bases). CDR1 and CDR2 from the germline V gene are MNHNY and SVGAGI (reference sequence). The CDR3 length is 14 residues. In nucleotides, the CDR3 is TGTGCCAGGAGTTACGGAAAGAACACCGGGGAGCTGTATTTT. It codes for CARSYGKNTGELYF.

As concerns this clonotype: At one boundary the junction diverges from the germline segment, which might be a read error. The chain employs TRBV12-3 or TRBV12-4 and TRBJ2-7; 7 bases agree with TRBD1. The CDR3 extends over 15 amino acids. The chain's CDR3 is CAIRHTQQGLYEQYF. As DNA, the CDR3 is TGTGCCATCAGACATACACAACAGGGGCTCTACGAGCAATACTTC.

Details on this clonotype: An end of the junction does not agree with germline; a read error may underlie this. CDR3 in amino acids: CASSTGGTTKAFF. The DNA for the CDR3 is TGCGCCAGCAGTACAGGGGGGACTACTAAAGCTTTCTTT. The chain links TRBV6-6 to TRBJ1-1; 8 bases map to TRBD1. CDR1 is MNHNY, CDR2 SVGAGI, per germline (reference sequence). The CDR3 sequence is 13 residues long.

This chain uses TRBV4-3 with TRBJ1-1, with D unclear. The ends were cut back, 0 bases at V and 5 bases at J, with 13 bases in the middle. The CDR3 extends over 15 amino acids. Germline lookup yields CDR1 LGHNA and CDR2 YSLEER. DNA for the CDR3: TGCGCCAGCAGCCAAGATACTAGAGGGCAAACTGAAGCTTTCTTT. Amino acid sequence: CASSQDTRGQTEAFF.

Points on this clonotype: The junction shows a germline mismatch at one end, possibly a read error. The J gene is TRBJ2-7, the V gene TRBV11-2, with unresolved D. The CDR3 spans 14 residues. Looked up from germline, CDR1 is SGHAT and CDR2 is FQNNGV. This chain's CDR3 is CSSSSIRSSYEHYF. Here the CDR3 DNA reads TGTTCCAGCAGCTCTATCAGGAGCTCCTACGAGCACTACTTC.

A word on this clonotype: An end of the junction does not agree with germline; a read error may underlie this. CDR3 in DNA: TGCGCCATCAGCCAAGACCTGACAGGCCCTTACGAGCAGTACTTC. Its protein is CAISQDLTGPYEQYF. The chain carries TRBV4-3 and TRBJ2-7; the D gene is possibly TRBD1 (6 bases). The CDR3 extends over 15 amino acids. Germline assignment: CDR1 LGHNA and CDR2 YSLEER.

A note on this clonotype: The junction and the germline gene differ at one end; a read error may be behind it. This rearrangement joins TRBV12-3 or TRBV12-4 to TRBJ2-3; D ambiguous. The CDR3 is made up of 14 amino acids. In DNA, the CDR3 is TGTACCAGCAGTTTATCAGCGCGTAGAGATACACAGTATTTT. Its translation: CTSSLSARRDTQYF.

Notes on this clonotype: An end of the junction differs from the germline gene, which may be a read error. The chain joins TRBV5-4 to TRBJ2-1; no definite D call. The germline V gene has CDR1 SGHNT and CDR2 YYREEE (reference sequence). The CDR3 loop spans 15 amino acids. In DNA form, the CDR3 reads TGTGCTAGCAGCGTGGATAGTAGGGCCTACAATGAGCAGTTCTTC. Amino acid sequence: CASSVDSRAYNEQFF.

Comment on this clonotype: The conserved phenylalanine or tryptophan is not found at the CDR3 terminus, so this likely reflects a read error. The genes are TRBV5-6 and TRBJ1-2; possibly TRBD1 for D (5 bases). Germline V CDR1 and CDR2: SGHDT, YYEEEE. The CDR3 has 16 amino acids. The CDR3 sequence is CTSSHNYRDPNYDYTS. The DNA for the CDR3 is TGTACCAGCAGCCACAATTACCGGGACCCTAACTATGACTACACCTCC.

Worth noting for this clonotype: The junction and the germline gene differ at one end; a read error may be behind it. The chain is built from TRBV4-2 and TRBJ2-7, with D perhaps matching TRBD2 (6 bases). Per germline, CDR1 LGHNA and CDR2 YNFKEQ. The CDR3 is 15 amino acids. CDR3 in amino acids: CASSQEGGGPYERYF. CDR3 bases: TGTGCCAGCAGCCAAGAGGGGGGTGGCCCCTACGAGCGGTACTTC.

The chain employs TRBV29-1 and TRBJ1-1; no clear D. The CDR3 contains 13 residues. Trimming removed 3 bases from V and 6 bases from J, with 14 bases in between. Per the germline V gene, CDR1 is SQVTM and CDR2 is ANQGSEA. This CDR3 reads CSVEAEMNAEAFF. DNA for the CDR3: TGCAGCGTTGAGGCAGAAATGAATGCTGAAGCTTTCTTT.

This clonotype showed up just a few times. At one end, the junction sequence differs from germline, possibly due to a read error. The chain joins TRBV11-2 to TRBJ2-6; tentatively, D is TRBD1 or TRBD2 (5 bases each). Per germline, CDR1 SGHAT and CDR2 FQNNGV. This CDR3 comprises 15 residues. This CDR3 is CATQRPHSGANVLTF. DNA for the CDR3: TGTGCCACTCAGCGGCCGCACTCTGGGGCCAATGTCCTGACTTTT. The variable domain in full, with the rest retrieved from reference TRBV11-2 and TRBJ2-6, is EAGVAQSPRYKIIEKRQSVAFWCNPISGHATLYWYQQILGQGPKLLIQFQNNGVVDDSQLPKDRFSAERLKGVDSTLKIQPAKLEDSAVYLCATQRPHSGANVLTFGAGSRLTVL.

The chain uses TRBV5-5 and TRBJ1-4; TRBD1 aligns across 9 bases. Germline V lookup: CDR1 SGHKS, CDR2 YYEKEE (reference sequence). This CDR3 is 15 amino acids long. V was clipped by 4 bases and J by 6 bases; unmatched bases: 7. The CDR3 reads CASSIDGTGYEKLFF. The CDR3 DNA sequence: TGTGCCAGCAGCATCGACGGGACAGGGTATGAAAAACTGTTTTTT. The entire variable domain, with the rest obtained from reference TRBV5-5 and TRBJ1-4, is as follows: DAGVTQSPTHLIKTRGQQVTLRCSPISGHKSVSWYQQVLGQGPQFIFQYYEKEERGRGNFPDRFSARQFPNYSSELNVNALLLGDSALYLCASSIDGTGYEKLFFGSGTQLSVL.

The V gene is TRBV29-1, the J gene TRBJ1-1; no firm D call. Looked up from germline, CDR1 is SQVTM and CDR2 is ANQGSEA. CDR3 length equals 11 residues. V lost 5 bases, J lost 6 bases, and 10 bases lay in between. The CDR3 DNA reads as TGCAGCGTTATCGGGAAAGCTGAAGCTTTCTTT. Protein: CSVIGKAEAFF.

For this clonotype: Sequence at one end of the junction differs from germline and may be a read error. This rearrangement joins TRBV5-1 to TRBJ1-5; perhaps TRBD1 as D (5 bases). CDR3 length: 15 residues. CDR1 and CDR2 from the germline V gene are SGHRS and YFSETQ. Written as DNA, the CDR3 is TGCACCAGCAGCTTGGGGGGGACTAGCAATCAGCCTCAGCATTTT. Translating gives CTSSLGGTSNQPQHF. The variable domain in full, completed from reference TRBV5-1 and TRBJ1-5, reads KAGVTQTPRYLIKTRGQQVTLSCSPISGHRSVSWYQQTPGQGLQFLFEYFSETQRNKGNFPGRFSGRQFSNSRSEMNVSTLELGDSALYLCTSSLGGTSNQPQHFGDGTRLSIL.

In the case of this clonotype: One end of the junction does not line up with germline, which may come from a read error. CDR3 sequence reads: CASSQGPARGVAYDQYF. The CDR3 DNA reads as TGCGCCAGCAGCCAAGGTCCCGCCAGGGGAGTGGCCTACGACCAGTACTTC. The V and J genes are TRBV4-1 and TRBJ2-7; a weak D match, TRBD1 (6 bases). CDR1 is MGHRA and CDR2 is YSYEKL in the germline V gene. The length of the CDR3 is 17 residues.

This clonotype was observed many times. The DNA for the CDR3 is TGCAGCGTCCTTAGACTAGCGGGCCTATACAATGAGCAGTTCTTC. Its protein product is CSVLRLAGLYNEQFF. The V and J genes are TRBV29-1 and TRBJ2-1; TRBD2 aligns across 10 bases. CDR3 size: 15 residues. The J segment lost 4 bases and the V segment lost 6 bases, leaving 9 bases of the junction unmatched. Germline-derived CDR1 and CDR2 are SQVTM and ANQGSEA.

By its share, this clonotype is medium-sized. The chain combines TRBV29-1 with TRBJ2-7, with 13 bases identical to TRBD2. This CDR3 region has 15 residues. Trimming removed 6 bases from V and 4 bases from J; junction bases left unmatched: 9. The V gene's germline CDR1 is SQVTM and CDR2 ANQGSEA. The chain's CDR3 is CSVALGLAGSYEQYF. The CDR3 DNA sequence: TGCAGCGTCGCTTTGGGACTAGCGGGGTCGTACGAGCAGTACTTC.

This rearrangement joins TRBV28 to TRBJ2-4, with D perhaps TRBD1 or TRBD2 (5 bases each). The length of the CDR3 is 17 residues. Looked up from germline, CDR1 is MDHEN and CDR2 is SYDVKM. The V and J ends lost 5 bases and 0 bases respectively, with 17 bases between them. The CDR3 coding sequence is TGTGCCAGCAGTCCCTGGACAAGCGGCCTAGCCAAAAACATTCAGTACTTC. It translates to CASSPWTSGLAKNIQYF.

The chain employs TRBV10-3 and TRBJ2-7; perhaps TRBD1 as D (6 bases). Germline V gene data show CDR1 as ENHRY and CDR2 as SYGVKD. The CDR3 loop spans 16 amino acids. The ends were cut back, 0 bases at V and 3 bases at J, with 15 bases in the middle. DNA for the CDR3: TGTGCCATCAGTGAGTCCAGGACAGAGGGGCTCTACGAGCAGTACTTC. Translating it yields CAISESRTEGLYEQYF.